What follows are 6 T cell receptor beta chains derived from one specimen sequenced in a study of shared clonotypes between healthy human individuals. Generated by immunoSEQ multiplex PCR, the TCRdb table keeps only in-frame clones and is missing some. The sample shows about 1 million clones, approximately 72% of them seen only once. The specimen sequenced was memory CD4+ T cells sorted from blood. The subset is: CD45RA-negative fraction. The receptors shown here come from a man aged 18 to 30 in good health.

The chain links TRBV4-1 to TRBJ1-5; perhaps TRBD1 as D (6 bases). Germline V lookup: CDR1 MGHRA, CDR2 YSYEKL. Trimming pared 0 bases from V and 2 bases from J, leaving 14 bases between. The CDR3 spans 17 residues. CDR3 protein: CASSQEARSGGNQPQHF. The CDR3, as DNA: TGCGCCAGCAGCCAAGAGGCGCGTTCAGGGGGCAATCAGCCCCAGCATTTT.

The chain is built from TRBV6-1 and TRBJ1-1, with a weak D call TRBD1 (6 bases). Between the trimmed V and J ends, which lost 6 bases and 4 bases, there was a span of 15 bases. This CDR3 spans 14 amino acids. CDR1 and CDR2 from the germline V gene are MNHNS and SASEGT. CDR3 in DNA: TGTGCCAGCAGCCAGTTTAGGGGGAGCACTGAAGCTTTCTTT. Protein: CASSQFRGSTEAFF.

This chain connects TRBV19 to TRBJ2-1; TRBD2 matches at 9 bases. J lost 7 bases, V lost 1 base, and 2 bases had no gene match. The germline CDR1 and CDR2 sequences are LNHDA and SQIVND (reference sequence). The CDR3 loop spans 14 amino acids. CDR3 sequence: CASSIGSGGNEQFF. DNA of the CDR3: TGTGCCAGTAGTATAGGTAGCGGGGGAAATGAGCAGTTCTTC.

This clone was seen a few times. The chain joins TRBV2 to TRBJ1-2; 7 bases line up with TRBD1. Germline V gene sequence: CDR1 SNHLY, CDR2 FYNNEI. Losses at the gene ends were 6 bases for V and 4 bases for J; bases not matched to a gene: 2. The CDR3 spans 12 residues. The CDR3, as DNA: TGTGCCAGCAGGGGACAGTCCTATGGCTACACCTTC. Protein: CASRGQSYGYTF. The entire variable domain, with the rest obtained from reference TRBV2 and TRBJ1-2, is as follows: EPEVTQTPSHQVTQMGQEVILRCVPISNHLYFYWYRQILGQKVEFLVSFYNNEISEKSEIFDDQFSVERPDGSNFTLKIRSTKLEDSAMYFCASRGQSYGYTFGSGTRLTVV.

The V call is TRBV7-2, the J call TRBJ1-4; D gene uncertain. With 5 bases removed from V and 3 bases from J, the gap between germline ends came to 7 bases. Germline loops: CDR1 SGHTA, CDR2 FQGNSA. The CDR3 sequence is 13 residues long. The CDR3 nucleotides are TGTGCCAGCAGCCCGTCAGCTAATGAAAAACTGTTTTTT. This translates into CASSPSANEKLFF.

The chain joins TRBV30 to TRBJ2-5, with TRBD2 identical over 14 bases. The DNA end lines up better with TRBJ2-7; the J call may be wrong. CDR3 size: 15 residues. Germline V CDR1 and CDR2: GTSNPN, SVGIG (reference sequence). The CDR3 DNA is TGTGCCTGGAGTTACCGGGGACTAGCGGGAGTCGAGCAGTACTTC. This encodes CAWSYRGLAGVEQYF.